The sequence of this T cell receptor (beta chain) was determined in a study of spatial heterogeneity in lung cancer. As for the study in general: Alpha-chain sequences were consistently detected less often than beta-chain sequences.

The germline CDR1 and CDR2 sequences are MNHEY and SVGAGI. Trimming removed 6 bases at V and 3 bases at J, with 12 bases between. The CDR3 spans 14 residues. General study points: Within tumors, counts of expanded alpha and beta TCRs tracked tumor mutation counts.

TCRdb recomputed calls from the 5' RACE reads with MiXCR, one row per CDR3 protein. The sample carries fewer than 30,000 distinct CDR3 sequences, just over 7% recorded once. This clonotype came up a few times. No antigen is known for it. Regarding time point: sample taken at primary tumor resection. The starting material was lung tumor tissue, obtained at surgery. This TCR came from a male donor with early-stage non-small cell lung cancer. The gene calls are TRBV6-5 and TRBJ2-1, with D perhaps TRBD1 or TRBD2 (5 bases each). CDR3 in amino acids: CASRSGTDYNEQFF. The CDR3 DNA is TGTGCCAGCAGGTCCGGGACCGACTACAATGAGCAGTTCTTC.